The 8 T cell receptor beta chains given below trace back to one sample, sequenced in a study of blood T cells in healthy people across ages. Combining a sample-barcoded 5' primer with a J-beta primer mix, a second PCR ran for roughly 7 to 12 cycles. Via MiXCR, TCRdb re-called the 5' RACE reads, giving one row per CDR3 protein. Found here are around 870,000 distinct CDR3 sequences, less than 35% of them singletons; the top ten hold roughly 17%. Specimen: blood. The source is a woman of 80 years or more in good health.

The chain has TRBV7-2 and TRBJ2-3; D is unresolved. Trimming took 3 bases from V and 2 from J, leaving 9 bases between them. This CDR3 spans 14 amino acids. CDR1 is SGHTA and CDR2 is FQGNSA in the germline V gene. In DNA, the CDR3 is TGTGCCAGCAGCTTTGGAGTAAACACAGATACGCAGTATTTT. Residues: CASSFGVNTDTQYF. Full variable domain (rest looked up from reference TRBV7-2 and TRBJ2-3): GAGVSQSPSNKVTEKGKDVELRCDPISGHTALYWYRQSLGQGLEFLIYFQGNSAPDKSGLPSDRFSAERTGGSVSTLTIQRTQQEDSAVYLCASSFGVNTDTQYFGPGTRLTVL.

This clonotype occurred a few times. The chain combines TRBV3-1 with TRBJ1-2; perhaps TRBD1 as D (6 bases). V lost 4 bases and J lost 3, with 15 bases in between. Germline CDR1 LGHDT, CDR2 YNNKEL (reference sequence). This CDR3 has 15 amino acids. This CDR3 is CASSPGVPGYYGYTF. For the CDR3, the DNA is TGTGCCAGCAGCCCAGGGGTCCCTGGCTACTATGGCTACACCTTC.

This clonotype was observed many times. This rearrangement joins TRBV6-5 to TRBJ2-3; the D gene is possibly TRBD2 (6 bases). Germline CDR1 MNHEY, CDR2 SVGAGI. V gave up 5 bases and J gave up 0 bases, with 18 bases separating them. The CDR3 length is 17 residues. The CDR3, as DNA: TGTGCCAGCAGTCTACGTGGTAGCGGAAAAAGCACAGATACGCAGTATTTT. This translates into CASSLRGSGKSTDTQYF.

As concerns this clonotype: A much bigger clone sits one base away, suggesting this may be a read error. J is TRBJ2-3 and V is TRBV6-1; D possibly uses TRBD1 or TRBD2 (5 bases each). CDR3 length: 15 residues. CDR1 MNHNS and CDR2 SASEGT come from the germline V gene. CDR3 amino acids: CVSKPTVGVSDTQYF. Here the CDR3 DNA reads TGTGTCAGCAAGCCCACCGTGGGGGTATCAGATACGCAGTATTTT.

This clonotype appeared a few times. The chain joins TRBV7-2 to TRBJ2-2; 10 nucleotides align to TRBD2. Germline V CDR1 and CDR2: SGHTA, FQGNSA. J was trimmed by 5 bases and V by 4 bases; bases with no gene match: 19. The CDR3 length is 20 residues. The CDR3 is CASSYKALSVGTSVTGELFF. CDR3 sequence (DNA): TGTGCCAGCAGCTATAAGGCCCTAAGCGTCGGGACTAGCGTAACCGGGGAGCTGTTTTTT.

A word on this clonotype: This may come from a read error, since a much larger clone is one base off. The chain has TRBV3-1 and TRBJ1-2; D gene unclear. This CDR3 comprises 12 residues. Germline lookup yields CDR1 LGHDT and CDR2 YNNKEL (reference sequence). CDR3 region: CAGSRGNYGYTF. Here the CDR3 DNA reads TGTGCCGGCAGCCGAGGGAACTATGGCTACACCTTC.

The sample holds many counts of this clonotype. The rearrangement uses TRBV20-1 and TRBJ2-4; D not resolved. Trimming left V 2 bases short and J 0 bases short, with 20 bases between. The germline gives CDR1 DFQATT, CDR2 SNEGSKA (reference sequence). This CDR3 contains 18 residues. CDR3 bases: TGCAGTGCTAGATATAAGGAACCTTTCCGTCTAGCCAAAAACATTCAGTACTTC. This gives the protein CSARYKEPFRLAKNIQYF.

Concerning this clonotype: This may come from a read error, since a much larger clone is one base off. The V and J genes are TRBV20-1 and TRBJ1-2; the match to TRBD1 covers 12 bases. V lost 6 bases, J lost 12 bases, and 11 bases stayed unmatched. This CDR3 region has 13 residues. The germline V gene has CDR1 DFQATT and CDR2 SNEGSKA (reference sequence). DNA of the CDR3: TGCAGTGCCGAGGGACAGGGGGCGGGCGGCCACACCTTC. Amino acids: CSAEGQGAGGHTF.